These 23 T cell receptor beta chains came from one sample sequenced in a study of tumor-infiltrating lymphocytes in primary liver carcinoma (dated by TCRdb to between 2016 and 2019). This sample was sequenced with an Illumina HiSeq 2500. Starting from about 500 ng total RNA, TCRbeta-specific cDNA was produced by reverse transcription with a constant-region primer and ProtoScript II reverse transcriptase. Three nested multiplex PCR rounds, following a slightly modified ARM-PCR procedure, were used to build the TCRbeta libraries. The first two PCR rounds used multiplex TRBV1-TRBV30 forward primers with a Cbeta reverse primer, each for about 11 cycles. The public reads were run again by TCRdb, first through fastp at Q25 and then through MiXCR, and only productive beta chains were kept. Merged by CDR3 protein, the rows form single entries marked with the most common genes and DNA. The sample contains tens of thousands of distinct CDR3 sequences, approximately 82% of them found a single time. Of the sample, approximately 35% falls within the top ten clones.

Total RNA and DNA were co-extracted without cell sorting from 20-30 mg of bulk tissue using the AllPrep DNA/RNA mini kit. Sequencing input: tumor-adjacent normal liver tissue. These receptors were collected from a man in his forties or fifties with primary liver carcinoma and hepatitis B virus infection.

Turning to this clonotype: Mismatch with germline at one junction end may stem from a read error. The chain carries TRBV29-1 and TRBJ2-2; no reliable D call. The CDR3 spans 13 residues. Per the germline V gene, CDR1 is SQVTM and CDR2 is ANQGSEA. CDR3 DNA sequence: TGCAGCGTTGAGATAACAGTGGCCGGAGAGCTGTTTTTT. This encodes CSVEITVAGELFF.

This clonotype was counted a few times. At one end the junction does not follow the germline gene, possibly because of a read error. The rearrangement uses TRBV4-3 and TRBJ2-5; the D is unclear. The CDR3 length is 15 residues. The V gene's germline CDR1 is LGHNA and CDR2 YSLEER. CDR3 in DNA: TGCGCCAGCAGCCAAGGGGCGGCTATCCAAGAGGCCCAGTACTTC. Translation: CASSQGAAIQEAQYF.

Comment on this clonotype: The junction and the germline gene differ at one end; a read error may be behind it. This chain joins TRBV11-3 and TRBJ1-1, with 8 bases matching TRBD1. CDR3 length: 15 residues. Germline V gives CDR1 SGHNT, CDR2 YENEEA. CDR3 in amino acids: CASGRGGSGGTEAFF. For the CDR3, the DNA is TGTGCCAGCGGCCGCGGGGGGTCAGGGGGCACTGAAGCTTTCTTC.

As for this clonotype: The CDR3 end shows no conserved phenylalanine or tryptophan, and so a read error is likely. This CDR3 reads CASSTKGQVSILSNQPQHL. DNA for the CDR3: TGTGCCAGCAGTACCAAGGGACAGGTTTCGATATTGTCCAATCAGCCCCAGCATCTT. The chain joins TRBV6-2 or TRBV6-3 to TRBJ1-5, with TRBD1 identical over 8 bases. Germline V CDR1 and CDR2: MNHEY, SVGEGT. The CDR3 length is 19 residues. V trimming: 5 bases; J trimming: 3 bases; junction bases outside the gene matches: 18.

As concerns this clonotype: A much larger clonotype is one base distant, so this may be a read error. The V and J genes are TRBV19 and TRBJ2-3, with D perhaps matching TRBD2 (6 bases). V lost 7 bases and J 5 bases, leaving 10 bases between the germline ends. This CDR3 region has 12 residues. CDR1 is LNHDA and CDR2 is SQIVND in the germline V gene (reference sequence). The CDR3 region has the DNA TGTGCCAGTACGCTTAGCGGAGATACGCAGTATTTT. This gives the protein CASTLSGDTQYF.

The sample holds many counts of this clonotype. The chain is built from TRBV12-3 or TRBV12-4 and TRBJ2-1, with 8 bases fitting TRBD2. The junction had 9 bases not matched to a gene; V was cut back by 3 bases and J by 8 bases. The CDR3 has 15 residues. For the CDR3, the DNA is TGTGCCAGCAGTTTGGTTGGCGGGAGGTACGATGAGCAGTTCTTC. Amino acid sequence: CASSLVGGRYDEQFF.

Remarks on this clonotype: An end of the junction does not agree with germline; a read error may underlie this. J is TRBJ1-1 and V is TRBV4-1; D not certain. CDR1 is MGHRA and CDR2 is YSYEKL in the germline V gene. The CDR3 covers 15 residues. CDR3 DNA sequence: TGCGCCAGCAGCCAATACAGCGAACAGAACTCTGAAACTTTCTTT. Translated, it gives CASSQYSEQNSETFF.

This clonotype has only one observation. CDR3 amino acids: CASSLTEYGFSYEQFF. The CDR3 DNA follows: TGTGCCAGCAGCCTCACAGAGTATGGGTTTTCCTACGAGCAGTTCTTC. V gene TRBV5-6 combines with J gene TRBJ2-7; D is undetermined. The tail of the sequence fits TRBJ2-1 better, so the J call may be wrong. This CDR3 is built from 16 residues. From germline, CDR1 is SGHDT and CDR2 YYEEEE.

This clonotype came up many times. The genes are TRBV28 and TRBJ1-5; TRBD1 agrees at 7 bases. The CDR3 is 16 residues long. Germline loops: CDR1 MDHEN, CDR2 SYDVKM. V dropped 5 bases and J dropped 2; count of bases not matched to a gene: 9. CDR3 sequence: CASSPLRQGRNQPQHF. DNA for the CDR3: TGTGCCAGCAGTCCCCTAAGACAGGGCCGCAATCAGCCCCAGCATTTT.

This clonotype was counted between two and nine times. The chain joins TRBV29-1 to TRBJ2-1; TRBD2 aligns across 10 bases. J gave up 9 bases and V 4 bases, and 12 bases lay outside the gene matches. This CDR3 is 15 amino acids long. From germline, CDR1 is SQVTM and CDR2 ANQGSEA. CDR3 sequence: CSVGLLAGVTAEQFF. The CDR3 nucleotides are TGCAGCGTTGGCCTTCTAGCGGGGGTGACCGCTGAGCAGTTCTTC.

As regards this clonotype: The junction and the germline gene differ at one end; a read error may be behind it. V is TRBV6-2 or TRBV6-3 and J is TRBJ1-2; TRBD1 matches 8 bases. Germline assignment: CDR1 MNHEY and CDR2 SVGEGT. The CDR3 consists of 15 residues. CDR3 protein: CASSYSAGGRYAYTF. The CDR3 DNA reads TGTGCCAGCAGTTACTCGGCAGGGGGCAGATATGCCTACACCTTC.

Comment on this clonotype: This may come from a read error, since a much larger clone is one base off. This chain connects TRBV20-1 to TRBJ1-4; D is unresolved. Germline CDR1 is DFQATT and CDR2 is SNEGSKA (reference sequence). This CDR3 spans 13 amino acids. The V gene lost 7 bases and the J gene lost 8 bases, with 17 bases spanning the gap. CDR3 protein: CSVRYFSGEKLFF. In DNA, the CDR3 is TGCAGTGTTCGGTACTTTTCCGGGGAAAAACTGTTTTTT.

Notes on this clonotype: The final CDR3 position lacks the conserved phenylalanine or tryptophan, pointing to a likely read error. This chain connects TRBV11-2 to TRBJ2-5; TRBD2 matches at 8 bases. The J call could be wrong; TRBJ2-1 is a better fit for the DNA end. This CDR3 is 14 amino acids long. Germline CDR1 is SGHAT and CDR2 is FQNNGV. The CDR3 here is CASSFSGGQEAQFL. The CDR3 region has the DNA TGTGCCAGCAGCTTCAGCGGGGGACAAGAGGCCCAGTTCTTG.

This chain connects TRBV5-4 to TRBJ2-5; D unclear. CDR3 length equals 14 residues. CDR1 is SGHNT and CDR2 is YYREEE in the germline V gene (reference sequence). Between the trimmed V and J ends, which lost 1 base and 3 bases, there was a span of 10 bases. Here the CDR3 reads CASSLMGVEETQYF. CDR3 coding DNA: TGTGCCAGCAGCTTGATGGGCGTGGAAGAGACCCAGTACTTC.

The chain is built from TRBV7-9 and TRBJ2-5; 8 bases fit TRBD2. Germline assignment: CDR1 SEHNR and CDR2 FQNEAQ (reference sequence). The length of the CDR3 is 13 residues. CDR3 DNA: TGTGCAAGCCGTCCAGCGGGAGAAGAGACCCAGTACTTC. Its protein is CASRPAGEETQYF. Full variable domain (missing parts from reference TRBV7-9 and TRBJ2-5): DTGVSQNPRHKITKRGQNVTFRCDPISEHNRLYWYRQTLGQGPEFLTYFQNEAQLEKSRLLSDRFSAERPKGSFSTLEIQRTEQGDSAMYLCASRPAGEETQYFGPGTRLLVL.

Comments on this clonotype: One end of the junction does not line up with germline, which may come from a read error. CDR3 in DNA: TGCGCCAGCAGCCTTCCCGGGACAGTGACCTATGAGCAGTACTTC. It yields the protein CASSLPGTVTYEQYF. The chain is built from TRBV4-3 and TRBJ2-7; TRBD1 agrees at 7 bases. Germline lookup yields CDR1 LGHNA and CDR2 YSLEER. The CDR3 loop spans 15 amino acids.

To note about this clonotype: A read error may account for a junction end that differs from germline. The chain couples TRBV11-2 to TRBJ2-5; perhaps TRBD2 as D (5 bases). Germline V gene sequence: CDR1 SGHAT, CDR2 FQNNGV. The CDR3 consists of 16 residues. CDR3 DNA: TGTGCTAGCAGTTTAGGGTCCGGGATGTCGATGGAGACCCGGTACTTC. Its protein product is CASSLGSGMSMETRYF.

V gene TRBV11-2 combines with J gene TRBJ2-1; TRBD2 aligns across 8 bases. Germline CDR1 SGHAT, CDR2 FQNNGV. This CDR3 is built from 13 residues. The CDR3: CVSSLGLASEQFF. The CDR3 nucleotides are TGTGTGAGCAGCTTAGGACTAGCCAGTGAGCAGTTCTTC. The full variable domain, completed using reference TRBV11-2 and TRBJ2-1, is EAGVAQSPRYKIIEKRQSVAFWCNPISGHATLYWYQQILGQGPKLLIQFQNNGVVDDSQLPKDRFSAERLKGVDSTLKIQPAKLEDSAVYLCVSSLGLASEQFFGPGTRLTVL.

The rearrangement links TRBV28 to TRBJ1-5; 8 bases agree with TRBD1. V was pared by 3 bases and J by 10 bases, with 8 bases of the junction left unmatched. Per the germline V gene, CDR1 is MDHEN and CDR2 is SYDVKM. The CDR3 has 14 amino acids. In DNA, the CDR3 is TGTGCCAGCAGTTTGACAGGGGTAACGTATCCCCAGCATTTT. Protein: CASSLTGVTYPQHF.

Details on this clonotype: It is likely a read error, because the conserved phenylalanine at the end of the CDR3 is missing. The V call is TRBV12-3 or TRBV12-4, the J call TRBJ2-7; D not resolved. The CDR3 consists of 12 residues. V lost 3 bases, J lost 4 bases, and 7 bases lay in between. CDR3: CASSFGRYEQYT. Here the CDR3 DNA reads TGTGCCAGCAGTTTCGGACGGTACGAGCAGTACACC.

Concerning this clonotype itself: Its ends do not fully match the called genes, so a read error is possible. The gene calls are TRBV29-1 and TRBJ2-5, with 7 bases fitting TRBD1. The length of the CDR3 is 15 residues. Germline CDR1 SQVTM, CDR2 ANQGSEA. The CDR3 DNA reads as TGCAGCCTTGAAGCGGATAGGGGGCGAGCAGAGGCCCAGTACTTC. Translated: CSLEADRGRAEAQYF.

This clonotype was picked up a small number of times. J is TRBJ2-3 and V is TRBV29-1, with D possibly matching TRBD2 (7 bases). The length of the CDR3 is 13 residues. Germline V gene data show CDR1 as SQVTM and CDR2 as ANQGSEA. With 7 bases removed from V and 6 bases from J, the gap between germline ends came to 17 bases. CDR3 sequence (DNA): TGCAGCGCCAGGACGGGGGGCGGGGATACGCAGTATTTT. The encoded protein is CSARTGGGDTQYF.

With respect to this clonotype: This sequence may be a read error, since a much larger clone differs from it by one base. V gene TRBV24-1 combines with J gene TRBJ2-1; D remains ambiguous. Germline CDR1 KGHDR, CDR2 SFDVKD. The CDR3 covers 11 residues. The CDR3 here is CATSDGIEQSF. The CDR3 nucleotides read TGTGCCACCAGTGATGGTATTGAGCAGTCCTTC.